A selection of T cell receptor beta chains follows, all from one sample in a study of CD8+CD57+ T cells in acquired aplastic anemia. One entry per CDR3 protein, called by TCRdb with MiXCR from the reads. This repertoire shows 200,000 or so distinct CDR3 sequences, 64% found once; its top ten account for about 45%. The material sequenced was sorted CD4+, CD8+, or CD8+CD57+ T cells (not recorded which) from PBMCs. The receptor set was obtained from a human donor with severe aplastic anemia or a healthy control (not recorded which). CDR3s include the opening cysteine and the closing phenylalanine or tryptophan. A D gene is named only where the DNA matches it firmly. Not every row has a clone size; where given, it reads once, few, many or a size class.

v_gene,abundance,j_gene,d_gene,CDR3aa,CDR3nt
TRBV2,few,TRBJ2-3,NA,CASRPTADTQYF,TGTGCCAGCAGGCCAACAGCAGATACGCAGTATTTT
TRBV20-1,NA,TRBJ2-2,TRBD2,CSARELAGDTGELFF,TGCAGTGCTAGAGAATTGGCGGGGGACACCGGGGAGCTGTTTTTT
TRBV20-1,NA,TRBJ1-2,TRBD1,CSARAGTGTSENYGYTF,TGCAGTGCTAGGGCCGGGACAGGAACATCCGAGAACTATGGCTACACCTTC
TRBV7-9,NA,TRBJ2-7,TRBD1,CASSSGQARYEQYF,TGTGCCAGCAGCTCGGGACAGGCTAGATACGAGCAGTACTTC
TRBV12-3/TRBV12-4,many,TRBJ1-5,NA,CASSLDGRGQPQHF,TGTGCCAGCAGCTTGGACGGGAGGGGTCAGCCCCAGCATTTT
TRBV6-5,many,TRBJ2-2,NA,CASSISRTLAGELFF,TGTGCCAGCAGTATCTCCCGGACCCTGGCCGGGGAGCTGTTTTTT
TRBV19,NA,TRBJ2-7,TRBD2,CASSFRWTSGRREQYF,TGTGCCAGTAGTTTTCGATGGACTAGCGGGAGAAGAGAGCAGTACTTC
TRBV6-5,many,TRBJ2-1,TRBD1,CASSYWDRGQNEQFF,TGTGCCAGCAGTTATTGGGACAGGGGGCAAAATGAGCAGTTCTTC
TRBV29-1,NA,TRBJ2-7,TRBD1,CSARTGVSYEQYF,TGCAGCGCCCGGACAGGGGTCTCCTACGAGCAGTACTTC
TRBV9,NA,TRBJ2-1,NA,CASSAPRLNEQFF,TGTGCCAGCAGCGCCCCACGCTTAAATGAGCAGTTCTTC
TRBV11-2,NA,TRBJ2-7,NA,CASSGWTGYEQYF,TGTGCCAGCAGCGGTTGGACGGGCTACGAGCAGTACTTC
TRBV24-1,NA,TRBJ2-2,NA,CATSDEVTGELFF,TGTGCCACCAGTGATGAGGTCACCGGGGAGCTGTTTTTT
TRBV7-9,NA,TRBJ1-2,NA,CAGREELNYGYTF,TGTGCCGGCCGGGAAGAGTTGAACTATGGCTACACCTTC
TRBV19,once,TRBJ1-1,NA,CASGGAGWSNTEAFF,TGTGCCAGCGGAGGGGCAGGGTGGTCGAACACTGAAGCTTTCTTT
TRBV5-1,NA,TRBJ2-7,TRBD2,CASSLDLGDYNEQYF,TGCGCCAGCAGCTTGGATTTGGGGGACTACAATGAGCAGTACTTC
TRBV2,NA,TRBJ1-2,TRBD1,CASSEDRAYGYTF,TGTGCCAGCAGCGAAGACAGGGCATATGGCTACACCTTC
TRBV7-2,few,TRBJ2-5,NA,CASSVLQGGTKETQYF,TGTGCCAGCAGCGTACTACAGGGGGGGACTAAAGAGACCCAGTACTTC
TRBV19,NA,TRBJ2-3,NA,CASSGLDGRSTDTQYF,TGTGCCAGTAGTGGTTTAGACGGGCGATCCACAGATACGCAGTATTTT
TRBV7-3,NA,TRBJ1-3,NA,CASSPGESSGNTIHF,TGCGCCAGCAGCCCGGGGGAGAGCTCTGGGAACACCATACATTTT
TRBV7-2,NA,TRBJ1-5,NA,CVSSLALTQPQHF,TGTGTCAGCAGCTTAGCGCTCACTCAGCCCCAGCATTTT
TRBV5-1,NA,TRBJ1-6,TRBD1,CASSLELTGPGSPLHF,TGCGCCAGCAGCTTGGAGTTGACAGGGCCGGGGTCACCCCTCCACTTT
TRBV6-5,NA,TRBJ1-2,NA,CASSTGTSGYTF,TGTGCCAGCAGTACAGGGACAAGTGGCTACACCTTC
TRBV29-1,NA,TRBJ2-3,TRBD2,CSVERGGGLTDTQYF,TGCAGCGTTGAACGGGGCGGGGGGCTCACAGATACGCAGTATTTT
TRBV7-8,once,TRBJ2-1,TRBD2,CASSFLSSGEQFF,TGTGCCAGCAGCTTCCTGTCTAGCGGGGAGCAGTTCTTC
TRBV10-3,NA,TRBJ1-2,NA,CASFTPSLGYTF,TGTGCCAGCTTTACGCCTTCACTGGGCTACACCTTC
TRBV11-1,NA,TRBJ2-1,NA,CASSLASGRSGNEQFF,TGTGCCAGCAGCTTAGCAAGTGGGAGGTCGGGCAATGAGCAGTTCTTC
TRBV4-2,many,TRBJ1-1,TRBD1,CASSLSGGTEAFF,TGTGCCAGCAGCCTATCAGGGGGGACTGAAGCTTTCTTT
TRBV27,NA,TRBJ2-7,NA,CASGSWEGEQYF,TGTGCCAGCGGGTCGTGGGAAGGCGAGCAGTACTTC
TRBV9,once,TRBJ1-1,NA,CASSVAVWEGAEAFF,TGTGCCAGCAGCGTAGCGGTATGGGAAGGGGCTGAAGCTTTCTTT
TRBV10-1,NA,TRBJ2-7,NA,CAVSPRWYEQYF,TGCGCCGTTTCCCCGCGTTGGTACGAGCAGTACTTC
TRBV20-1,NA,TRBJ1-4,NA,CSARGFPPGDGEKLFF,TGCAGTGCTAGAGGGTTCCCTCCAGGGGATGGTGAAAAACTGTTTTTT
TRBV11-2,NA,TRBJ2-1,TRBD1,CASSYGGTGLSNEQFF,TGTGCCAGCAGTTATGGAGGGACAGGGTTGAGCAATGAGCAGTTCTTC
TRBV29-1,NA,TRBJ2-7,TRBD1,CSVSGTGGRRGAYEQYF,TGCAGCGTTAGTGGGACAGGGGGCCGGCGGGGTGCCTACGAGCAGTACTTC
TRBV7-9,NA,TRBJ1-4,NA,CASSFGVPGRTNEKLFF,TGTGCCAGCAGCTTTGGCGTCCCGGGGAGGACTAATGAAAAACTGTTTTTT
TRBV10-1,NA,TRBJ2-7,TRBD1,CASSEANRGRYEQYF,TGCGCCAGCAGTGAGGCGAACAGGGGACGGTACGAGCAGTACTTC
TRBV14,NA,TRBJ1-1,NA,CASSQVTQGHTEAFF,TGTGCCAGCAGCCAAGTCACACAGGGCCACACTGAAGCTTTCTTT
TRBV2,NA,TRBJ1-5,TRBD1,CASAQPGQGARQPQHF,TGTGCCAGCGCGCAGCCGGGACAGGGGGCAAGGCAGCCCCAGCATTTT
TRBV7-2,NA,TRBJ1-6,NA,CASSEQGRSPLHF,TGTGCCAGCAGTGAGCAGGGTCGGTCACCCCTCCACTTT
TRBV7-2,NA,TRBJ2-1,TRBD1,CASDGQGRDEQFF,TGTGCCAGCGACGGACAGGGTAGGGATGAGCAGTTCTTC
TRBV29-1,NA,TRBJ2-7,NA,CSVDGVEGNDYEQYF,TGCAGCGTTGATGGGGTTGAGGGGAACGACTACGAGCAGTACTTC
TRBV11-3,NA,TRBJ2-5,TRBD2,CASSLVGGLAGAETQYF,TGTGCCAGCAGCTTAGTGGGGGGACTAGCGGGGGCCGAGACCCAGTACTTC
TRBV19,once,TRBJ1-2,NA,CASSAQGLDYGYTF,TGTGCCAGTAGTGCTCAGGGGCTTGACTATGGCTACACCTTC
TRBV20-1,NA,TRBJ2-3,NA,CSARAISTDTQYF,TGCAGTGCTCGGGCCATTAGCACAGATACGCAGTATTTT
TRBV2,once,TRBJ2-7,TRBD1,CASTRDSAPMRKSYEQYF,TGTGCCAGCACAAGGGACAGTGCTCCCATGAGGAAGTCCTACGAGCAGTACTTC
TRBV20-1,NA,TRBJ2-1,NA,CSARRGEYRHEQFF,TGCAGTGCTAGAAGGGGGGAGTACCGACATGAGCAGTTCTTC
TRBV5-4,NA,TRBJ2-2,TRBD2,CASSLVGGRELFF,TGTGCCAGCAGCTTGGTCGGGGGGAGGGAGCTGTTTTTT